One and the same sample provided the 28 T cell receptor beta chains below, sequenced in a study of blood T cell repertoires in COVID-19. Data came from immunoSEQ multiplex PCR; TCRdb stores just in-frame clones and leaves some out. The table shows 150,000 to 250,000 clones, with approximately 80% occurring only once. Sequencing was done on a sample of PBMCs or T cells enriched from blood (not recorded which). These receptors were taken from a man between 40 and 49 years old who had recovered from COVID-19.

V and J are TRBV27 and TRBJ1-6, with D possibly being TRBD1 (5 bases). Trimming shortened V by 8 bases and J by 5 bases, and 10 bases separated the two germline ends. This CDR3 spans 13 amino acids. Germline CDR1 is MNHEY and CDR2 is SMNVEV (reference sequence). CDR3 sequence: CASRPGNNSPLHF. DNA of the CDR3: TGTGCCAGCCGCCCAGGGAATAATTCACCCCTCCACTTT.

The V call is TRBV19, the J call TRBJ2-2; the D is unclear. The CDR3 is 17 amino acids. The germline V gene encodes CDR1 LNHDA and CDR2 SQIVND (reference sequence). V was trimmed by 5 bases and J by 4 bases, leaving 20 bases between them. Written as DNA, the CDR3 is TGTGCCAGTAGTGGCCGAGACTCCTCATCCCGCACCGGGGAGCTGTTTTTT. This encodes CASSGRDSSSRTGELFF.

This clone was counted only a few times. The chain links TRBV7-2 to TRBJ1-1; 7 bases agree with TRBD1. The J segment lost 9 bases and the V segment lost 5 bases, leaving 9 bases of the junction unmatched. CDR1 and CDR2 from the germline V gene are SGHTA and FQGNSA. This CDR3 contains 13 residues. CDR3 amino acids: CASSEDRRAQAFF. The CDR3 DNA follows: TGTGCCAGCAGCGAGGACAGGAGAGCGCAAGCTTTCTTT.

Points on this clone: The junction shows a germline mismatch at one end, possibly a read error. V is TRBV7-7 and J is TRBJ2-5; D may be TRBD2 (6 bases). The CDR3 spans 17 residues. The germline gives CDR1 SSHAT, CDR2 FNYEAQ (reference sequence). The chain's CDR3 is CASSLGISGTFQETQYF. The CDR3 nucleotides read TGTGCTAGCAGCTTAGGCATTAGCGGAACATTCCAAGAGACCCAGTACTTC.

The chain employs TRBV28 and TRBJ2-5, with D possibly matching TRBD1 (5 bases). This CDR3 spans 11 amino acids. The V gene lost 10 bases and the J gene lost 5 bases, with 11 bases spanning the gap. Germline V CDR1 and CDR2: MDHEN, SYDVKM. The CDR3 spells CATARAETQYF. The CDR3, as DNA: TGTGCCACGGCCAGGGCCGAGACCCAGTACTTC.

The chain combines TRBV3-1 (or the pseudogene TRBV3-2) with TRBJ1-1; perhaps TRBD1 as D (5 bases). Looked up from germline, CDR1 is LGHDT and CDR2 is YNNKEL (reference sequence). The CDR3 runs to 13 residues. The V end lost 1 base, the J end lost 7 bases, and 10 bases lay between the germline ends. The chain's CDR3 is CASSQVYRGEAFF. Written as DNA, the CDR3 is TGTGCCAGCAGCCAAGTTTATAGGGGTGAAGCTTTCTTT.

The table lists this clone with a few counts. The chain combines TRBV3-1 (or the pseudogene TRBV3-2) with TRBJ1-4, with D uncertain. The V end was cut by 0 bases, the J end by 0 bases, with 5 bases between. This CDR3 has 15 residues. Germline V gene data show CDR1 as LGHDT and CDR2 as YNNKEL (reference sequence). The DNA for the CDR3 is TGTGCCAGCAGCCAAGATCTTGCAACTAATGAAAAACTGTTTTTT. Residues: CASSQDLATNEKLFF.

The chain recombines TRBV19 with TRBJ1-1; 9 nucleotides agree with TRBD1. This CDR3 spans 13 amino acids. V lost 6 bases, J lost 5 bases, and 4 bases stayed unmatched. Germline V lookup: CDR1 LNHDA, CDR2 SQIVND (reference sequence). The CDR3, as DNA: TGTGCCAGTAGATACAGGGGGCAAACTGAAGCTTTCTTT. This encodes CASRYRGQTEAFF.

In DNA, the CDR3 is TGTGCCAGCAGCCCCTCCAGGTCTTTTCAAGAGACCCAGTACTTC. Its translation is CASSPSRSFQETQYF. This chain links TRBV6-5 with TRBJ2-5; D ambiguous. The CDR3 totals 15 residues. Looked up from germline, CDR1 is MNHEY and CDR2 is SVGAGI. Between the trimmed V and J ends, which lost 6 bases and 2 bases, there was a span of 16 bases.

Concerning this clone itself: Other DNA sequences in this sample translate to the same CDR3. This CDR3 reads CASSQGGGNQPQHF. The DNA for the CDR3 is TGTGCCAGCAGCCAAGGGGGGGGCAATCAGCCCCAGCATTTT. The genes are TRBV3-1 (or the pseudogene TRBV3-2) and TRBJ1-5; D may be TRBD1 (5 bases). Trimming stripped 1 base from V and 2 bases from J, with 6 bases between. The CDR3 extends over 14 amino acids. CDR1 is LGHDT, CDR2 YNNKEL, per germline (reference sequence).

CDR3 nucleotide sequence: TGCGCCAGCACCGATGGCGGGGGCAACACCATATATTTT. Residues: CASTDGGGNTIYF. The rearrangement links TRBV5-1 to TRBJ1-3; perhaps TRBD1 as D (6 bases). The CDR3 consists of 13 residues. From germline, CDR1 is SGHRS and CDR2 YFSETQ. Trimming removed 6 bases from V and 7 bases from J, with 14 bases in between.

The CDR3 protein is CASSPQGSNQPQHF. CDR3 sequence (DNA): TGTGCCAGCAGTCCACAGGGGAGCAATCAGCCCCAGCATTTT. This chain joins TRBV5-8 and TRBJ1-5; 7 nucleotides agree with TRBD1. In germline, CDR1 is SGHTS, CDR2 YDEGEE. CDR3 length: 14 amino acids. The trim removed 5 bases at V and 1 base at J, leaving 3 bases unmatched.

This clone was seen a handful of times. The rearrangement uses TRBV14 and TRBJ1-5, with D tentatively TRBD1 (6 bases). Trimming cost V 3 bases and J 6 bases, with 9 bases left between them. Germline CDR1 reads SGHDN; CDR2 reads FVKESK. This CDR3 comprises 13 residues. The CDR3 is CASSQGRGQPQHF. CDR3 coding DNA: TGTGCCAGCAGCCAGGGCAGGGGTCAGCCCCAGCATTTT.

Details on this clone: Given a much more abundant clone one base away, this may be a read error. The chain uses TRBV6-5 and TRBJ1-5, with 7 bases that match TRBD1. Trimming at V came to 5 bases and at J to 5 bases, leaving 3 bases not matched to a gene. CDR3 length: 13 residues. Germline CDR1 is MNHEY and CDR2 is SVGAGI. The chain's CDR3 is CASSRQGDQPQHF. Written as DNA, the CDR3 is TGTGCCAGCAGTCGACAGGGCGATCAGCCCCAGCATTTT.

The chain couples TRBV3-1 (or the pseudogene TRBV3-2) to TRBJ1-1; TRBD1 is a possible D gene (6 bases). CDR1 is LGHDT and CDR2 is YNNKEL in the germline V gene (reference sequence). The CDR3 is 15 amino acids. V gave up 0 bases and J gave up 2 bases, with 10 bases separating them. The DNA of the CDR3 is TGTGCCAGCAGCCAAGACAGGGGATATAACACTGAAGCTTTCTTT. Translation gives CASSQDRGYNTEAFF.

In this sample, this clone turned up a few times. The chain couples TRBV19 to TRBJ2-1, with D perhaps TRBD2 (6 bases). Per the germline V gene, CDR1 is LNHDA and CDR2 is SQIVND (reference sequence). This CDR3 is 17 amino acids long. The ends were cut back, 6 bases at V and 4 bases at J, with 22 bases in the middle. DNA for the CDR3: TGTGCCAGTAGCCCCCCCGATTTCTCGGAGGGGTACAATGAGCAGTTCTTC. Its protein product is CASSPPDFSEGYNEQFF.

The rearrangement joins TRBV3-1 (or the pseudogene TRBV3-2) to TRBJ1-2, with 7 bases matching TRBD1. V gave up 1 base and J gave up 2 bases; unmatched junction bases: 4. Per germline, CDR1 LGHDT and CDR2 YNNKEL (reference sequence). The CDR3 consists of 15 residues. CDR3 sequence reads: CASSQAAQGNYGYTF. The CDR3 bases are TGTGCCAGCAGCCAAGCAGCACAGGGGAACTATGGCTACACCTTC.

The J gene is TRBJ2-1, the V gene TRBV10-3; 11 bases match TRBD1. V shed 6 bases and J 9 bases; nucleotides not matched to a gene: 4. In germline, CDR1 is ENHRY, CDR2 SYGVKD. The CDR3 is 13 amino acids. CDR3: CAISGQGAGEQFF. CDR3 bases: TGTGCCATCAGCGGACAGGGGGCAGGTGAGCAGTTCTTC.

The chain's CDR3 is CASSLVQGVNYGYTF. The CDR3 DNA reads TGTGCCAGCTCACTAGTACAGGGAGTGAACTATGGCTACACCTTC. This sequence joins TRBV18 and TRBJ1-2; D might be TRBD1 (6 bases). Deletions cut 4 bases from V and 2 bases from J, with 14 bases between. CDR3 length: 15 residues. Germline CDR1 KGHSH, CDR2 LQKENI.

V usage is TRBV6-5 and J usage is TRBJ1-1; D is unclear. From germline, CDR1 is MNHEY and CDR2 SVGAGI. Trimming cost V 7 bases and J 2 bases, with 11 bases left between them. The CDR3 extends over 13 amino acids. The CDR3 loop reads CASTRVANTEAFF. The CDR3, as DNA: TGTGCCAGCACGAGGGTAGCAAACACTGAAGCTTTCTTT.

J is TRBJ1-2 and V is TRBV27; D is unclear. Per the germline V gene, CDR1 is MNHEY and CDR2 is SMNVEV (reference sequence). Trimming took off 7 bases at V and 0 bases at J, with 12 bases between the two ends. The CDR3 consists of 14 residues. CDR3 nucleotide sequence: TGTGCCAGCAAGACCTCTACAGCTAACTATGGCTACACCTTC. It translates to CASKTSTANYGYTF.

The genes are TRBV5-1 and TRBJ2-1, with 7 nucleotides matching TRBD2. The CDR3 contains 18 residues. Germline V gene data show CDR1 as SGHRS and CDR2 as YFSETQ. Trimming cost V 4 bases and J 0 bases; bases outside gene matches: 13. The chain's CDR3 is CASSVGRPAFSSYNEQFF. In nucleotides, the CDR3 is TGCGCCAGCAGCGTCGGGAGGCCGGCCTTTAGCTCCTACAATGAGCAGTTCTTC.

This clone was observed a few times. Other DNA sequences in this specimen translate into the identical CDR3. The CDR3 sequence is CASSLDRSTDTQYF. DNA of the CDR3: TGCGCCAGCAGCTTGGATCGGAGCACAGATACGCAGTATTTT. The gene calls are TRBV5-1 and TRBJ2-3; D gene ambiguous. V lost 0 bases to trimming and J lost 0 bases, with 5 bases between them. Germline V gives CDR1 SGHRS, CDR2 YFSETQ. The CDR3 has 14 amino acids. Using reference TRBV5-1 and TRBJ2-3 for the parts outside the CDR3, the full variable domain is KAGVTQTPRYLIKTRGQQVTLSCSPISGHRSVSWYQQTPGQGLQFLFEYFSETQRNKGNFPGRFSGRQFSNSRSEMNVSTLELGDSALYLCASSLDRSTDTQYFGPGTRLTVL.

The rearrangement links TRBV7-9 to TRBJ1-3, with D hard to call. This CDR3 contains 16 residues. With 1 base removed from V and 0 bases from J, the gap between germline ends came to 10 bases. Germline lookup yields CDR1 SEHNR and CDR2 FQNEAQ (reference sequence). The CDR3 nucleotides read TGTGCCAGCAGCTTAGGAGGCGGCCACTCTGGAAACACCATATATTTT. Translation: CASSLGGGHSGNTIYF.

As DNA, the CDR3 is TGTGCCAGCAGCCAAGGGACTACCAAGATCATGGAGCAGTTCTTC. The encoded protein is CASSQGTTKIMEQFF. The genes are TRBV3-1 (or the pseudogene TRBV3-2) and TRBJ2-1; tentative D call: TRBD2 (6 bases). Trimming pared 1 base from V and 10 bases from J, leaving 17 bases between. This CDR3 contains 15 residues. Germline loops: CDR1 LGHDT, CDR2 YNNKEL (reference sequence).

V usage is TRBV2 and J usage is TRBJ2-7; 9 bases fit TRBD2. The V gene's germline CDR1 is SNHLY and CDR2 FYNNEI. The CDR3 runs to 12 residues. The J segment lost 7 bases and the V segment lost 6 bases, leaving 4 bases of the junction unmatched. In DNA form, the CDR3 reads TGTGCCAGCAGCCTGACTAGCGGAGAGCAGTACTTC. This encodes CASSLTSGEQYF. Based on the CDR3 plus reference TRBV2 and TRBJ2-7, the full variable domain is EPEVTQTPSHQVTQMGQEVILRCVPISNHLYFYWYRQILGQKVEFLVSFYNNEISEKSEIFDDQFSVERPDGSNFTLKIRSTKLEDSAMYFCASSLTSGEQYFGPGTRLTVT.

This sequence joins TRBV3-1 (or the pseudogene TRBV3-2) and TRBJ2-2; D is undetermined. Looked up from germline, CDR1 is LGHDT and CDR2 is YNNKEL (reference sequence). Trimming took 2 bases from V and 8 from J, leaving 6 bases between them. This CDR3 region has 12 residues. The CDR3 loop reads CASSQPRGELFF. In DNA, the CDR3 is TGTGCCAGCAGCCAACCCAGGGGGGAGCTGTTTTTT.

This clone was counted only a few times. The J gene is TRBJ1-1, the V gene TRBV11-1, with no clear D. The CDR3 extends over 13 amino acids. CDR1 SGHAT and CDR2 FQDESV come from the germline V gene (reference sequence). V was shortened by 6 bases and J by 4 bases, with 12 bases between the two germline ends. CDR3 loop: CASRVREGTEAFF. CDR3 sequence (DNA): TGTGCCAGCAGGGTCCGGGAGGGCACTGAAGCTTTCTTT.